A single sample is the source of the 11 T cell receptor beta chains below, sequenced in a study of OX40 agonist ivuxolimab in advanced cancers. Profiling relied on immunoSEQ multiplex PCR, and the TCRdb table lists in-frame clones only, not all of them. Of 66,000 or so clones listed, 85% are singletons. The material was CD4+ or CD8+ T cells sorted from blood, obtained in a trial of the OX40 agonist ivuxolimab. These TCRs come from an adult with an advanced solid tumor such as melanoma, head and neck, liver or kidney cancer.

This clone was observed once. The rearrangement links TRBV30 to TRBJ1-2; D might be TRBD1 (6 bases). CDR1 and CDR2 from the germline V gene are GTSNPN and SVGIG (reference sequence). The CDR3 consists of 13 residues. Trimming took 7 bases from V and 4 from J, leaving 16 bases between them. CDR3 sequence: CALKVRGGYGYTF. Here the CDR3 DNA reads TGTGCCTTAAAGGTCAGGGGCGGCTATGGCTACACCTTC.

This chain joins TRBV4-1 and TRBJ2-7; D may match TRBD1 or TRBD2 (5 bases each). Germline loops: CDR1 MGHRA, CDR2 YSYEKL. The V and J ends lost 1 base and 2 bases respectively, with 12 bases between them. The CDR3 consists of 15 residues. The CDR3 spells CASSQGDLAAYEQYF. CDR3 in DNA: TGCGCCAGCAGCCAAGGGGACCTGGCCGCCTACGAGCAGTACTTC.

This clone has a handful of counts. The genes are TRBV30 and TRBJ1-6; 9 nucleotides align to TRBD1. V shed 2 bases and J 7 bases; nucleotides not matched to a gene: 3. CDR3 length: 14 amino acids. Germline V gives CDR1 GTSNPN, CDR2 SVGIG (reference sequence). The CDR3 nucleotides are TGTGCCTGGAGTAAGGGACAGGGAAATTCACCCCTCCACTTT. Residues: CAWSKGQGNSPLHF.

The chain is built from TRBV5-4 and TRBJ2-4; 8 bases agree with TRBD2. V gave up 0 bases and J gave up 7 bases; unmatched junction bases: 6. Looked up from germline, CDR1 is SGHNT and CDR2 is YYREEE (reference sequence). CDR3 length: 15 residues. The CDR3 nucleotides read TGTGCCAGCAGCTTGGACATAATAGCGGGGAACATTCAGTACTTC. Protein: CASSLDIIAGNIQYF. Drawing the rest from reference TRBV5-4 and TRBJ2-4, the complete variable domain is ETGVTQSPTHLIKTRGQQVTLRCSSQSGHNTVSWYQQALGQGPQFIFQYYREEENGRGNFPPRFSGLQFPNYSSELNVNALELDDSALYLCASSLDIIAGNIQYFGAGTRLSVL.

The V gene is TRBV6-5, the J gene TRBJ1-4, with 9 bases matching TRBD1. The CDR3 runs 15 residues. Germline loops: CDR1 MNHEY, CDR2 SVGAGI. The junction had 12 bases not matched to a gene; V was cut back by 5 bases and J by 11 bases. CDR3 protein: CASSRPGTGSTKLFF. The DNA of the CDR3 is TGTGCCAGCAGTCGCCCCGGGACAGGGTCGACGAAACTGTTTTTT.

The chain has TRBV5-1 and TRBJ1-1; a possible D gene is TRBD1 (6 bases). Germline V lookup: CDR1 SGHRS, CDR2 YFSETQ. The CDR3 is 14 residues long. V was clipped by 4 bases and J by 0 bases, with 10 bases between them. CDR3 in DNA: TGCGCCAGCAGCATTGGACAGCTGAACACTGAAGCTTTCTTT. Translation: CASSIGQLNTEAFF.

The gene calls are TRBV7-7 and TRBJ1-4; TRBD1 might be the D (5 bases). With 2 bases removed from V and 3 bases from J, the gap between germline ends came to 19 bases. CDR1 and CDR2 from the germline V gene are SSHAT and FNYEAQ (reference sequence). The CDR3 runs to 18 residues. Written as DNA, the CDR3 is TGTGCCAGCAGCTTATCTCATCTGGGGCAGACCTCTAATGAAAAACTGTTTTTT. Protein sequence: CASSLSHLGQTSNEKLFF.

The chain carries TRBV11-2 and TRBJ2-2; D not resolved. The CDR3 loop spans 14 amino acids. Germline V gene data show CDR1 as SGHAT and CDR2 as FQNNGV. Trimming removed 1 base at V and 5 bases at J, with 8 bases between. This CDR3 is CASSLGWGTGELFF. As DNA, the CDR3 is TGTGCCAGCAGCTTAGGGTGGGGAACCGGGGAGCTGTTTTTT.

This chain connects TRBV2 to TRBJ1-6; perhaps TRBD1 as D (5 bases). The germline V and J ends were trimmed by 9 bases and 6 bases, with 21 bases remaining between them. The germline CDR1 and CDR2 sequences are SNHLY and FYNNEI. This CDR3 comprises 16 residues. In nucleotides, the CDR3 is TGTGCCAGTAGTTTTTCCCATGGGAGGGGTAATTCACCCCTCCACTTT. Residues: CASSFSHGRGNSPLHF.

CDR3 DNA: TGTGCCAGCAGCCAAGTGGCTGATTCACCCCTCCACTTT. As protein: CASSQVADSPLHF. The genes are TRBV4-2 and TRBJ1-6; D gene uncertain. The V end lost 1 base, the J end lost 8 bases, and 6 bases lay between the germline ends. Germline CDR1 is LGHNA and CDR2 is YNFKEQ. The CDR3 totals 13 residues.

The chain joins TRBV28 to TRBJ2-7, with a weak D call TRBD1 (5 bases). CDR1 is MDHEN, CDR2 SYDVKM, per germline. CDR3 length: 14 amino acids. V gave up 7 bases and J gave up 6 bases, with 19 bases separating them. CDR3: CASKSLGPPGEQYF. The CDR3 bases are TGTGCCAGCAAAAGTTTGGGGCCGCCTGGCGAGCAGTACTTC. Full variable domain (remainder filled in from reference TRBV28 and TRBJ2-7): DVKVTQSSRYLVKRTGEKVFLECVQDMDHENMFWYRQDPGLGLRLIYFSYDVKMKEKGDIPEGYSVSREKKERFSLILESASTNQTSMYLCASKSLGPPGEQYFGPGTRLTVT.